This T cell receptor (beta chain) was captured in a study of cytomegalovirus exposure and HLA in healthy donors. Study context: The early release's HLA-typed donors yielded 80 million to 95 million unique TCRs.

Study observations and caveats: In an earlier analysis, most TCR beta V segments were productive about 90% or about 30% of the time. An assumption of roughly uniform sequencing depth across donors underlay the presence/absence analyses.

The PCR employed 60 Vbeta primers together with 13 Jbeta primers. Using immunoSEQ multiplex PCR, the repertoire was profiled, and TCRdb retains in-frame clones only, with some absent. This table holds some 200,000 clones, about 80% found once. CDR3 length equals 12 residues. CDR1 SSHAT and CDR2 FNYEAQ come from the germline V gene (reference sequence). Regarding this clone: Its antigen is unidentified. The junction shows a germline mismatch at one end, possibly a read error.

This chain links TRBV7-7 with TRBJ2-7; D not resolved. This clonotype was sampled from a woman aged 40 to 50 in good health and CMV-seronegative. Sequencing was done on a sample of PBMCs. Here the CDR3 reads CASRPGSYEQYF. In nucleotides, the CDR3 is TGTGCTAGCAGGCCAGGCTCCTACGAGCAGTACTTC.